The sequence of this TCR beta chain was determined in a study of T cell repertoires in cytomegalovirus infection. About the research overall: Public TCR beta signatures provided an indication of both CMV infection and a matching HLA type. Study outcomes and limitations: The study found HLA-C-restricted CMV-specific TCR beta clonotypes dominating the ex vivo response. The study identified carriers of CMV plus the relevant HLA from cumulative public TCR beta family frequency.

Losses at the gene ends were 1 base for V and 5 bases for J; bases not matched to a gene: 10. The CDR3 extends over 17 amino acids. Germline V gene sequence: CDR1 SEHNR, CDR2 FQNEAQ (reference sequence). TCRdb fed the reads into MiXCR, producing one record per CDR3 protein. The table records some 400,000 distinct CDR3 sequences, roughly 30% of them present only once. This clonotype was counted ten times or more. Its target is not known. The chain joins TRBV7-9 to TRBJ2-1; 8 nucleotides agree with TRBD1. What was sequenced was PBMCs. The sequence derives from a human donor in good health (CMV status not recorded). Some clones in this sample may be carry-over from other donors' samples. The CDR3 region is CASSLELGQGGNNEQFF. CDR3 sequence (DNA): TGTGCCAGCAGCTTAGAGCTCGGACAGGGCGGCAACAATGAGCAGTTCTTC.